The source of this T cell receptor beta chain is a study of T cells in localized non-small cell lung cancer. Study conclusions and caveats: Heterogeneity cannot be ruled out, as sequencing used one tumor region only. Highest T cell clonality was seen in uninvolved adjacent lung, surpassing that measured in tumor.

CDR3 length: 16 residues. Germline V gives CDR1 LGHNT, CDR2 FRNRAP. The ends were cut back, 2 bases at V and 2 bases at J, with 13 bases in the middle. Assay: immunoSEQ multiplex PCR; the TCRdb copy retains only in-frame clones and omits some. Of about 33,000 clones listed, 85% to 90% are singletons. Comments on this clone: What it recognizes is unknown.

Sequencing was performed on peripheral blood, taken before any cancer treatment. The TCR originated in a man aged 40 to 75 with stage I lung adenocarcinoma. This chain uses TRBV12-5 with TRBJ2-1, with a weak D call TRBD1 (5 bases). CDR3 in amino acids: CASGLPAWGAYNEQFF. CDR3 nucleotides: TGTGCTAGTGGTTTGCCCGCTTGGGGCGCCTACAATGAGCAGTTCTTC.